The next 22 T cell receptor beta chains were all read from a single sample in a study of blood T cell repertoires in COVID-19. Only in-frame clones appear in the TCRdb table, and some are missing; sequencing was by immunoSEQ multiplex PCR. The repertoire has roughly 100,000 clones, roughly 90% of them found once; the top ten carry roughly 18%. Sequenced input: peripheral blood. Source of these receptors: a woman of 80 years or more in a cohort sampled during active COVID-19.

The chain combines TRBV28 with TRBJ2-3; 9 bases match TRBD1. V was pared by 9 bases and J by 1 base, with 8 bases of the junction left unmatched. The CDR3 is made up of 15 amino acids. CDR1 MDHEN and CDR2 SYDVKM come from the germline V gene. The CDR3 loop reads CASRTGAGGTDTQYF. The DNA of the CDR3 is TGTGCCAGTCGGACAGGGGCGGGGGGCACAGATACGCAGTATTTT.

The chain carries TRBV19 and TRBJ1-2; 7 bases map to TRBD1. The CDR3 is made up of 16 amino acids. The junction had 19 bases not matched to a gene; V was cut back by 3 bases and J by 12 bases. CDR1 is LNHDA, CDR2 SQIVND, per germline (reference sequence). The CDR3 region is CASSIPSDRALGLHTF. The CDR3, as DNA: TGTGCCAGTAGTATTCCAAGCGACAGGGCACTAGGGCTTCACACCTTC.

The V gene is TRBV25-1, the J gene TRBJ1-4; 8 bases fit TRBD1. The CDR3 contains 15 residues. The germline V gene encodes CDR1 MGHDK and CDR2 SYGVNS. Trimming removed 4 bases from V and 7 bases from J; junction bases left unmatched: 8. CDR3 protein: CASSAGQGGFEKLFF. CDR3 DNA: TGTGCCAGCAGTGCTGGACAGGGAGGATTTGAAAAACTGTTTTTT. The full variable domain, completed using reference TRBV25-1 and TRBJ1-4, is EADIYQTPRYLVIGTGKKITLECSQTMGHDKMYWYQQDPGMELHLIHYSYGVNSTEKGDLSSESTVSRIRTEHFPLTLESARPSHTSQYLCASSAGQGGFEKLFFGSGTQLSVL.

This clone was seen more than once but under ten times. V usage is TRBV4-2 and J usage is TRBJ2-2, with a weak D call TRBD2 (5 bases). The V end lost 4 bases, the J end lost 1 base, and 22 bases lay between the germline ends. Germline values: CDR1 LGHNA, CDR2 YNFKEQ. The CDR3 totals 19 residues. Written as DNA, the CDR3 is TGTGCCAGCAGCCCAAACGTCCGGACCGGGAACCTGAACACCGGGGAGCTGTTTTTT. It yields the protein CASSPNVRTGNLNTGELFF.

This rearrangement joins TRBV19 to TRBJ2-7; D perhaps matches TRBD1 (6 bases). Trimming shortened V by 1 base and J by 10 bases, and 14 bases separated the two germline ends. Germline CDR1 and CDR2: LNHDA and SQIVND (reference sequence). This CDR3 has 13 residues. The CDR3, as DNA: TGTGCCAGTAGTATAGGTCAGGGACACCACCAGTACTTC. Residues: CASSIGQGHHQYF.

The chain employs TRBV5-4 and TRBJ1-6; D not certain. CDR1 is SGHNT and CDR2 is YYREEE in the germline V gene (reference sequence). CDR3 size: 14 residues. V was clipped by 4 bases and J by 7 bases, with 12 bases between them. The DNA of the CDR3 is TGTGCCAGCAGCCAATCGGCCGGGAATTCACCCCTCCACTTT. Translated, it gives CASSQSAGNSPLHF.

V gene TRBV12-3 or TRBV12-4 combines with J gene TRBJ1-2, with 10 nucleotides matching TRBD1. V gave up 6 bases and J gave up 8 bases; unmatched junction bases: 6. CDR3 length equals 13 residues. As DNA, the CDR3 is TGTGCCAGCAGCTCTCGGACAGGGGGAGGCTACACCTTC. This codes for CASSSRTGGGYTF.

The V gene is TRBV9, the J gene TRBJ1-2; D is perhaps TRBD1 (6 bases). The V end lost 4 bases, the J end lost 1 base, and 17 bases lay between the germline ends. The CDR3 has 16 amino acids. Germline CDR1 is SGDLS and CDR2 is YYNGEE. CDR3: CASSPLQGRGNYGYTF. Written as DNA, the CDR3 is TGTGCCAGCAGCCCGCTACAGGGAAGGGGTAACTATGGCTACACCTTC.

This sequence joins TRBV28 and TRBJ2-2; 9 positions match TRBD1. Germline CDR1 MDHEN, CDR2 SYDVKM. The CDR3 covers 14 residues. Trimming at V came to 5 bases and at J to 6 bases, leaving 4 bases not matched to a gene. The CDR3 region has the DNA TGTGCCAGCAGTCCGGGACAGGGTCCCGGGGAGCTGTTTTTT. Translated, it gives CASSPGQGPGELFF.

The CDR3 DNA reads as TGTGCCAGCAGCCAGATTGCGTACGCGTCCACTGAAGCTTTCTTT. Residues: CASSQIAYASTEAFF. V usage is TRBV3-1 (or the pseudogene TRBV3-2) and J usage is TRBJ1-1; D is unclear. The CDR3 sequence is 15 residues long. Germline V CDR1 and CDR2: LGHDT, YNNKEL (reference sequence). Between the trimmed V and J ends, which lost 3 bases and 4 bases, there was a span of 15 bases.

CDR3 DNA sequence: TGTGCCACCAGCAGAGTCCAGGGTACGACTGAAGCTTTCTTT. As protein: CATSRVQGTTEAFF. The chain links TRBV15 to TRBJ1-1; the D gene is possibly TRBD1 (5 bases). The CDR3 runs 14 residues. Trimming stripped 1 base from V and 5 bases from J, with 11 bases between. Germline loops: CDR1 LNHNV, CDR2 YYDKDF (reference sequence).

V and J are TRBV6-6 and TRBJ1-4, with D hard to call. The CDR3 is 16 amino acids. The germline V gene has CDR1 MNHNY and CDR2 SVGAGI (reference sequence). With 6 bases removed from V and 0 bases from J, the gap between germline ends came to 14 bases. The CDR3 spells CASSKDWVATNEKLFF. The CDR3 DNA reads as TGTGCCAGCAGCAAGGACTGGGTCGCAACTAATGAAAAACTGTTTTTT.

CDR3 sequence (DNA): TGCAGCGTGTACGGGACTAGCGGAGTGAGCTACGAGCAGTACTTC. Translating it yields CSVYGTSGVSYEQYF. The chain combines TRBV29-1 with TRBJ2-7; 11 nucleotides match TRBD2. V dropped 6 bases and J dropped 3; count of bases not matched to a gene: 10. This CDR3 has 15 amino acids. Germline V gene lookup returns CDR1 SQVTM and CDR2 ANQGSEA.

The chain combines TRBV3-1 (or the pseudogene TRBV3-2) with TRBJ2-1, with 7 bases lining up with TRBD1. The CDR3 loop spans 12 amino acids. Germline-derived CDR1 and CDR2 are LGHDT and YNNKEL (reference sequence). Unmatched junction bases numbered 8, after V lost 4 bases and J lost 14 bases. CDR3 nucleotide sequence: TGTGCCAGCAGCCCGCCAGGGGGATGGGAGTTCTTC. It yields the protein CASSPPGGWEFF.

The chain uses TRBV27 and TRBJ2-1; TRBD2 is a possible D gene (6 bases). V lost 5 bases and J 5 bases, leaving 16 bases between the germline ends. Germline V lookup: CDR1 MNHEY, CDR2 SMNVEV (reference sequence). There are 15 residues in the CDR3. CDR3 sequence (DNA): TGTGCCAGCAGTACATGGGGGGATCAACACAATGAGCAGTTCTTC. Protein product: CASSTWGDQHNEQFF.

The chain links TRBV18 to TRBJ2-2; TRBD2 agrees at 8 bases. V gave up 4 bases and J gave up 0 bases; unmatched junction bases: 4. The CDR3 consists of 16 residues. Germline V gives CDR1 KGHSH, CDR2 LQKENI. As DNA, the CDR3 is TGTGCCAGCTCACGTGTACTAGCGGCGAACACCGGGGAGCTGTTTTTT. It codes for CASSRVLAANTGELFF.

The DNA of the CDR3 is TGTGCCAGTACTGTGGGGCCGACAAAAACCGGGGAGCTGTTTTTT. It is translated as CASTVGPTKTGELFF. The chain employs TRBV19 and TRBJ2-2; D may be TRBD1 (5 bases). Trimming took off 7 bases at V and 5 bases at J, with 17 bases between the two ends. Germline CDR1 LNHDA, CDR2 SQIVND (reference sequence). The CDR3 is 15 amino acids.

The rearrangement links TRBV18 to TRBJ1-4, with 9 positions matching TRBD1. There are 18 residues in the CDR3. From germline, CDR1 is KGHSH and CDR2 LQKENI. Germline trimming cut 2 bases from V and 7 bases from J; bases unmatched to any gene: 14. In nucleotides, the CDR3 is TGTGCCAGCTCACCAAAGGAGACAGGGGGATTTAAGGGTGAAAAACTGTTTTTT. Translation gives CASSPKETGGFKGEKLFF.

The J gene is TRBJ2-7, the V gene TRBV7-6; 12 bases map to TRBD1. The length of the CDR3 is 15 residues. Germline V gene lookup returns CDR1 SGHVS and CDR2 FNYEAQ. Trimming removed 0 bases from V and 5 bases from J; junction bases left unmatched: 2. The CDR3 loop is CASSLARDRGHEQYF. The CDR3 bases are TGTGCCAGCAGCTTAGCCCGGGACAGGGGGCACGAGCAGTACTTC.

This clone was detected only once. The rearrangement links TRBV5-4 to TRBJ1-3, with TRBD1 identical over 7 bases. Germline loops: CDR1 SGHNT, CDR2 YYREEE (reference sequence). The CDR3 totals 13 residues. V lost 4 bases, J lost 4 bases, and 2 bases stayed unmatched. CDR3 sequence (DNA): TGTGCCAGCAGCCCAGGGGGAGGAAACACCATATATTTT. It yields the protein CASSPGGGNTIYF.

The V call is TRBV29-1, the J call TRBJ1-1; perhaps TRBD1 as D (5 bases). V was pared by 6 bases and J by 1 base, with 15 bases between. Germline V CDR1 and CDR2: SQVTM, ANQGSEA. The CDR3 spans 14 residues. The CDR3 here is CSVRDGGENTEAFF. In DNA form, the CDR3 reads TGCAGCGTGAGAGACGGGGGGGAGAACACTGAAGCTTTCTTT.

This chain links TRBV7-2 with TRBJ2-3; the match to TRBD1 covers 9 bases. CDR3 length equals 16 residues. V lost 1 base to trimming and J lost 2 bases; unmatched junction nucleotides: 4. Germline V gene data show CDR1 as SGHTA and CDR2 as FQGNSA. CDR3 protein: CASSLGYRGPTDTQYF. The CDR3 DNA reads TGTGCCAGCAGCTTAGGGTACAGGGGGCCCACAGATACGCAGTATTTT.